One and the same sample provided the 20 T cell receptor beta chains below, sequenced in a study of cytomegalovirus exposure and HLA in healthy donors. This PCR relied on a set of 60 Vbeta primers and 13 Jbeta primers. Sequencing used immunoSEQ multiplex PCR; TCRdb keeps in-frame clones, though not all of them. The repertoire holds roughly 100,000 clones, with over 60% as singletons. Sequenced sample: PBMCs. The source of these receptors is a man in his sixties in good health and CMV-seropositive.

This clone was observed a single time. The chain links TRBV2 to TRBJ1-6; D gene unclear. This CDR3 is built from 14 residues. Trimming shortened V by 8 bases and J by 5 bases, and 13 bases separated the two germline ends. Germline lookup yields CDR1 SNHLY and CDR2 FYNNEI. CDR3 amino acids: CASEAGSDNSPLHF. DNA for the CDR3: TGTGCCAGCGAGGCGGGGTCAGATAATTCACCCCTCCACTTT. The complete variable domain, with remaining parts taken from reference TRBV2 and TRBJ1-6, reads EPEVTQTPSHQVTQMGQEVILRCVPISNHLYFYWYRQILGQKVEFLVSFYNNEISEKSEIFDDQFSVERPDGSNFTLKIRSTKLEDSAMYFCASEAGSDNSPLHFGNGTRLTVT.

DNA of the CDR3: TGCGCCAGCAGTGACCGGGATACGCAGTATTTT. Protein sequence: CASSDRDTQYF. The rearrangement links TRBV10-2 to TRBJ2-3, with D uncertain. Trimming cost V 3 bases and J 6 bases, with 4 bases left between them. Germline V gives CDR1 WSHSY, CDR2 SAAADI. The CDR3 is 11 residues long.

V gene TRBV7-9 combines with J gene TRBJ1-1, with D tentatively TRBD1 (5 bases). Trimming removed 0 bases from V and 4 bases from J, with 12 bases in between. CDR1 and CDR2 from the germline V gene are SEHNR and FQNEAQ (reference sequence). This CDR3 comprises 15 residues. CDR3 coding DNA: TGTGCCAGCAGCTTAGCTGCGGGGGATGCCACTGAAGCTTTCTTT. Its translation is CASSLAAGDATEAFF.

The chain has TRBV6-6 and TRBJ2-5; D is unresolved. The length of the CDR3 is 13 residues. Trimming took 0 bases from V and 5 from J, leaving 7 bases between them. Germline CDR1 reads MNHNY; CDR2 reads SVGAGI (reference sequence). The CDR3 nucleotides read TGTGCCAGCAGTTACTCGAGGTCTGAGACCCAGTACTTC. Protein product: CASSYSRSETQYF.

The chain couples TRBV9 to TRBJ2-1; D is perhaps TRBD2 (5 bases). From germline, CDR1 is SGDLS and CDR2 YYNGEE. The CDR3 has 15 residues. Trimming shortened V by 4 bases and J by 0 bases, and 11 bases separated the two germline ends. The CDR3: CASSPQRASYNEQFF. CDR3 coding DNA: TGTGCCAGCAGCCCCCAGAGGGCCTCCTACAATGAGCAGTTCTTC.

The chain employs TRBV27 and TRBJ1-1; D is perhaps TRBD1 (6 bases). Looked up from germline, CDR1 is MNHEY and CDR2 is SMNVEV (reference sequence). Between the trimmed V and J ends, which lost 4 bases and 4 bases, there was a span of 10 bases. CDR3 length equals 13 residues. The CDR3 DNA is TGTGCCAGCAGTTGGAGACAGGCCACTGAAGCTTTCTTT. Protein: CASSWRQATEAFF.

This chain connects TRBV29-1 to TRBJ1-2; D perhaps matches TRBD1 (6 bases). The CDR3 spans 14 residues. The V and J ends lost 3 bases and 4 bases respectively, with 15 bases between them. Per the germline V gene, CDR1 is SQVTM and CDR2 is ANQGSEA. The CDR3 DNA is TGCAGCGTTGATATGGGGGCAGAGGGCTATGGCTACACCTTC. Amino acids: CSVDMGAEGYGYTF.

Of note for this clone: The conserved final phenylalanine or tryptophan is absent from the CDR3, which likely points to a read error. The chain couples TRBV7-2 to TRBJ2-7; 9 bases are a match to TRBD1. V dropped 0 bases and J dropped 3; count of bases not matched to a gene: 0. This CDR3 contains 14 residues. CDR1 is SGHTA and CDR2 is FQGNSA in the germline V gene. The chain's CDR3 is CASSLAGQGYEQYL. The DNA of the CDR3 is TGTGCCAGCAGCTTAGCGGGACAGGGCTACGAGCAGTACCTC.

The gene calls are TRBV7-2 and TRBJ2-1; D gene unclear. In germline, CDR1 is SGHTA, CDR2 FQGNSA. V was clipped by 0 bases and J by 0 bases, with 9 bases between them. The CDR3 length is 16 residues. As DNA, the CDR3 is TGTGCCAGCAGCTTAGCGCCGGGTAGCTCCTACAATGAGCAGTTCTTC. This gives the protein CASSLAPGSSYNEQFF.

The J gene is TRBJ2-3, the V gene TRBV4-3, with 8 bases fitting TRBD1. The CDR3 is made up of 15 amino acids. The junction had 6 bases not matched to a gene; V was cut back by 3 bases and J by 4 bases. CDR1 is LGHNA, CDR2 YSLEER, per germline. The CDR3 is CASSQADRGADTQYF. The CDR3 DNA is TGCGCCAGCAGCCAGGCCGACAGGGGTGCAGATACGCAGTATTTT.

Written as DNA, the CDR3 is TGTGCCAGCAGTGAGACAGGGGGCCAGTGGCCCCAGCATTTT. Encoded protein: CASSETGGQWPQHF. The genes are TRBV6-1 and TRBJ1-5, with 10 bases matching TRBD1. From germline, CDR1 is MNHNS and CDR2 SASEGT. Unmatched junction bases numbered 5, after V lost 3 bases and J lost 9 bases. This CDR3 has 14 residues.

Concerning this clone itself: At one end the junction does not follow the germline gene, possibly because of a read error. Additional DNA sequences in this sample encode the identical CDR3. The chain carries TRBV11-2 and TRBJ1-2; D gene uncertain. Germline loops: CDR1 SGHAT, CDR2 FQNNGV. There are 13 residues in the CDR3. CDR3 sequence reads: CASSSPPGYGYTF. For the CDR3, the DNA is TGCGCCAGCAGCTCCCCTCCGGGCTATGGCTACACCTTC.

This clone was recorded once. V is TRBV5-1 and J is TRBJ2-2; TRBD1 aligns across 11 bases. From germline, CDR1 is SGHRS and CDR2 YFSETQ. After removal of 4 bases from V and 1 base from J, the junction contained 3 bases not matched to a gene. The CDR3 extends over 16 amino acids. The CDR3 bases are TGCGCCAGCAGCCGGACAGGGGGCATGAACACCGGGGAGCTGTTTTTT. Amino acid sequence: CASSRTGGMNTGELFF.

The chain employs TRBV27 and TRBJ2-7; D is possibly TRBD1 (6 bases). The CDR3 is made up of 14 amino acids. Germline V gene sequence: CDR1 MNHEY, CDR2 SMNVEV (reference sequence). V was shortened by 0 bases and J by 2 bases, with 8 bases between the two germline ends. DNA for the CDR3: TGTGCCAGCAGTTTATCGGCAGGGGCCTACGAGCAGTACTTC. This codes for CASSLSAGAYEQYF.

This clone has only a few counts. This chain joins TRBV6-5 and TRBJ1-4, with D possibly TRBD1 on 6 matching bases. The CDR3 is made up of 13 amino acids. Trimming took 2 bases from V and 8 from J, leaving 9 bases between them. Germline-derived CDR1 and CDR2 are MNHEY and SVGAGI. CDR3 amino acids: CASSYQGNEKLFF. The CDR3 nucleotides are TGTGCCAGCAGTTACCAGGGGAACGAAAAACTGTTTTTT.

The rearrangement joins TRBV27 to TRBJ1-1; D remains ambiguous. The CDR3 totals 15 residues. In germline, CDR1 is MNHEY, CDR2 SMNVEV (reference sequence). Trimming took off 0 bases at V and 5 bases at J, with 13 bases between the two ends. CDR3 in DNA: TGTGCCAGCAGTTTATCCCGGGCGGGTAGGACTGAAGCTTTCTTT. Its protein product is CASSLSRAGRTEAFF.

This clone was counted between two and nine times. This rearrangement joins TRBV4-1 to TRBJ2-3, with TRBD1 matching over 8 bases. The V and J ends lost 6 bases and 2 bases, in that order; junction bases with no gene match: 7. CDR3 size: 15 residues. Per germline, CDR1 MGHRA and CDR2 YSYEKL. The CDR3 DNA is TGCGCCAGCAGTACCACAGGGGGTTACACAGATACGCAGTATTTT. This encodes CASSTTGGYTDTQYF.

The chain employs TRBV27 and TRBJ2-7, with TRBD1 matching over 7 bases. The CDR3 sequence is 13 residues long. Germline V gene sequence: CDR1 MNHEY, CDR2 SMNVEV (reference sequence). V lost 3 bases to trimming and J lost 5 bases; unmatched junction nucleotides: 4. The CDR3 region is CASSLSTGHEQYF. The CDR3 coding sequence is TGTGCCAGCAGTTTGTCGACAGGGCACGAGCAGTACTTC.

The chain is built from TRBV10-1 and TRBJ2-3, with 7 nucleotides matching TRBD2. The V and J ends lost 2 bases and 3 bases, in that order; junction bases with no gene match: 5. The CDR3 has 15 amino acids. From germline, CDR1 is WNHNN and CDR2 SYGVQD (reference sequence). As DNA, the CDR3 is TGCGCCAGCAGTGAGCGAGTCGGGGGGACAGATACGCAGTATTTT. Translated, it gives CASSERVGGTDTQYF.

This clone was observed a single time. This rearrangement joins TRBV7-3 to TRBJ2-3; possible D gene TRBD1, 5 bases. The CDR3 covers 14 residues. Trimming removed 2 bases from V and 6 bases from J, with 12 bases in between. CDR1 and CDR2 from the germline V gene are SGHTA and FQGTGA. CDR3 nucleotides: TGTGCCAGCAGCTTAGGTGGGGCTCGGGATACGCAGTATTTT. Amino acids: CASSLGGARDTQYF.